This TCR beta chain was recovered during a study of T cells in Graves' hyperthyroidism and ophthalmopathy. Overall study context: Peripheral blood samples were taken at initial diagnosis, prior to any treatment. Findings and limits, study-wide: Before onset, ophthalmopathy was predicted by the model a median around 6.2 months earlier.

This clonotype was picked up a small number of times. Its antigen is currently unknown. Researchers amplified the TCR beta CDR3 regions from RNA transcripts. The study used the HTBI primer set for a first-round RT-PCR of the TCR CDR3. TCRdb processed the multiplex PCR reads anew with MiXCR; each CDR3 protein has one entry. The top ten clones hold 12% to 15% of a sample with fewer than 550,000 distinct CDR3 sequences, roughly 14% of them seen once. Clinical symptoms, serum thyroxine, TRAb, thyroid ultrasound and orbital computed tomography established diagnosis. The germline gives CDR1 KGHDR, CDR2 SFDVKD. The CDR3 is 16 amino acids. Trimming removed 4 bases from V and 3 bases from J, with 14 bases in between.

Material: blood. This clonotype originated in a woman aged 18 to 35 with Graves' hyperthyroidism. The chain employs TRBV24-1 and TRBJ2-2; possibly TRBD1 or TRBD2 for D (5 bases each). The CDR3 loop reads CATSEHPGRDTGELFF. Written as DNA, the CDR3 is TGTGCCACCAGTGAGCATCCGGGACGAGACACCGGGGAGCTGTTTTTT.